Listed here are 20 T cell receptor beta chains from one sample, sequenced in a study of blood T cell repertoires in COVID-19. TCRdb's copy holds only in-frame clones and misses some; the assay was immunoSEQ multiplex PCR. The sample shows under 250,000 clones, about nine tenths of them seen only once. The source material was peripheral blood. Receptors were obtained from a woman aged 60 to 75 with acute or convalescent COVID-19.

The V and J genes are TRBV30 and TRBJ1-1; D perhaps matches TRBD1 (6 bases). V gave up 8 bases and J gave up 7 bases, with 29 bases separating them. Germline V CDR1 and CDR2: GTSNPN, SVGIG (reference sequence). This CDR3 contains 16 residues. CDR3 protein: CARRDREGERRSEAFF. The CDR3 nucleotides are TGTGCCCGTCGCGACAGAGAGGGGGAAAGGAGGAGTGAAGCTTTCTTT.

In its sample, this clone was seen once. The gene calls are TRBV28 and TRBJ2-5; 8 bases line up with TRBD2. The germline CDR1 and CDR2 sequences are MDHEN and SYDVKM. The V and J ends lost 6 bases and 0 bases, in that order; junction bases with no gene match: 9. The CDR3 is 16 residues long. CDR3 amino acids: CASSRGTRVNQETQYF. The DNA for the CDR3 is TGTGCCAGCAGCAGAGGGACTAGAGTTAACCAAGAGACCCAGTACTTC. Looking up the rest from reference TRBV28 and TRBJ2-5 gives the full variable domain: DVKVTQSSRYLVKRTGEKVFLECVQDMDHENMFWYRQDPGLGLRLIYFSYDVKMKEKGDIPEGYSVSREKKERFSLILESASTNQTSMYLCASSRGTRVNQETQYFGPGTRLLVL.

This clone turned up a few times. The rearrangement links TRBV27 to TRBJ2-7, with D maybe TRBD2 (5 bases). Germline lookup yields CDR1 MNHEY and CDR2 SMNVEV (reference sequence). Trimming shortened V by 3 bases and J by 1 base, and 7 bases separated the two germline ends. This CDR3 is built from 13 residues. CDR3 protein: CASSLRVSYEQYF. The CDR3 coding sequence is TGTGCCAGCAGTTTGAGGGTTTCCTACGAGCAGTACTTC.

The V gene is TRBV5-1, the J gene TRBJ2-2; 7 bases are shared with TRBD2. Germline assignment: CDR1 SGHRS and CDR2 YFSETQ. Germline trimming cut 0 bases from V and 4 bases from J; bases unmatched to any gene: 12. The length of the CDR3 is 18 residues. The CDR3 nucleotides read TGCGCCAGCAGCTTGGTGAGGCGGGAGAGGATGAGCACCGGGGAGCTGTTTTTT. Its protein is CASSLVRRERMSTGELFF.

The chain is built from TRBV4-1 and TRBJ2-1, with TRBD2 identical over 9 bases. The CDR3 totals 17 residues. CDR1 and CDR2 (germline): MGHRA, YSYEKL. J lost 7 bases, V lost 1 base, and 11 bases had no gene match. The CDR3 DNA sequence: TGCGCCAGCAGCCAAGGTACAGCGGCTAGCGGGAAGAATGAGCAGTTCTTC. Protein: CASSQGTAASGKNEQFF.

CDR3 in amino acids: CASSIGSRGGYTF. The CDR3, as DNA: TGTGCCAGTAGTATCGGTTCCCGGGGTGGCTACACCTTC. The J gene is TRBJ1-2, the V gene TRBV19; D gene ambiguous. The CDR3 has 13 amino acids. V lost 3 bases to trimming and J lost 7 bases, with 12 bases between them. In germline, CDR1 is LNHDA, CDR2 SQIVND (reference sequence).

This chain links TRBV11-2 with TRBJ2-1; 14 bases are a match to TRBD2. The CDR3 has 17 residues. With 5 bases clipped from V and 6 bases from J, the junction kept 9 bases outside the gene matches. From germline, CDR1 is SGHAT and CDR2 FQNNGV. The CDR3 nucleotides read TGTGCCAGCAGCAAAAGACTAGCGGGGGGGCTAGGCAATGAGCAGTTCTTC. Translating gives CASSKRLAGGLGNEQFF.

The rearrangement joins TRBV7-2 to TRBJ2-7; 15 positions agree with TRBD2. The V gene end was trimmed by 2 bases and the J gene end by 8 bases; junction bases not matched to a gene: 7. The CDR3 spans 16 residues. Germline V gene data show CDR1 as SGHTA and CDR2 as FQGNSA. CDR3 in DNA: TGTGCCAGCAGCTTATGGACTAGCGGGGGGGCGAGGAAGCAGTACTTC. It specifies CASSLWTSGGARKQYF. The full variable domain, with the rest looked up from reference TRBV7-2 and TRBJ2-7, is GAGVSQSPSNKVTEKGKDVELRCDPISGHTALYWYRQSLGQGLEFLIYFQGNSAPDKSGLPSDRFSAERTGGSVSTLTIQRTQQEDSAVYLCASSLWTSGGARKQYFGPGTRLTVT.

This clone appeared once. The sample holds other DNA sequences that translate to the same CDR3. Written as DNA, the CDR3 is TGTGCCTCCCGGGACAGTTTATCTGGAAACACCATATATTTT. It encodes CASRDSLSGNTIYF. The chain combines TRBV6-5 with TRBJ1-3; 7 bases line up with TRBD1. Trimming took 11 bases from V and 1 from J; bases not matched to a gene: 8. CDR1 is MNHEY, CDR2 SVGAGI, per germline. The CDR3 runs to 14 residues.

The chain has TRBV28 and TRBJ1-5; D might be TRBD1 (5 bases). Per germline, CDR1 MDHEN and CDR2 SYDVKM. This CDR3 has 13 residues. Trimming shortened V by 4 bases and J by 5 bases, and 9 bases separated the two germline ends. The chain's CDR3 is CASSSGNYQPQHF. For the CDR3, the DNA is TGTGCCAGCAGTTCAGGGAACTATCAGCCCCAGCATTTT.

The chain links TRBV7-8 to TRBJ2-1, with 12 bases fitting TRBD2. The CDR3 totals 17 residues. Trimming removed 5 bases from V and 4 bases from J; junction bases left unmatched: 9. From germline, CDR1 is SGHVS and CDR2 FQNEAQ. This CDR3 is CASSRGTSGYIYNEQFF. Written as DNA, the CDR3 is TGTGCCAGCAGCCGAGGGACTAGCGGGTATATTTACAATGAGCAGTTCTTC.

This sequence joins TRBV5-4 and TRBJ2-5; 13 bases fit TRBD2. The CDR3 covers 15 residues. Germline V gene data show CDR1 as SGHNT and CDR2 as YYREEE (reference sequence). The J segment lost 4 bases and the V segment lost 5 bases, leaving 5 bases of the junction unmatched. The CDR3 loop is CASSWGLAGSETQYF. CDR3 nucleotide sequence: TGTGCCAGCAGTTGGGGACTAGCGGGATCAGAGACCCAGTACTTC. Variable domain in full (rest from reference TRBV5-4 and TRBJ2-5): ETGVTQSPTHLIKTRGQQVTLRCSSQSGHNTVSWYQQALGQGPQFIFQYYREEENGRGNFPPRFSGLQFPNYSSELNVNALELDDSALYLCASSWGLAGSETQYFGPGTRLLVL.

CDR3 bases: TGTGCCAGCAGACCGGGAGCGGGAGCCTACGAGCAGTACTTC. It translates to CASRPGAGAYEQYF. The chain joins TRBV7-2 to TRBJ2-7; 8 bases are shared with TRBD2. From germline, CDR1 is SGHTA and CDR2 FQGNSA. The CDR3 is 14 residues long. The V gene end was trimmed by 6 bases and the J gene end by 2 bases; junction bases not matched to a gene: 6.

This sequence joins TRBV5-4 and TRBJ2-1, with D perhaps matching TRBD2 (6 bases). The V end lost 6 bases, the J end lost 3 bases, and 22 bases lay between the germline ends. The CDR3 sequence is 17 residues long. CDR1 is SGHNT, CDR2 YYREEE, per germline (reference sequence). The CDR3 DNA sequence: TGTGCCAGCACCTCTGGGGGAGTGGGCGGGATCTACAATGAGCAGTTCTTC. Translating gives CASTSGGVGGIYNEQFF.

The chain combines TRBV6-4 with TRBJ1-2, with D possibly matching TRBD1 (6 bases). The germline V and J ends were trimmed by 4 bases and 2 bases, with 14 bases remaining between them. Germline V gene lookup returns CDR1 MRHNA and CDR2 SNTAGT. The CDR3 loop spans 15 amino acids. DNA of the CDR3: TGTGCCAGCAGTGCAGGGGAGTCCCCCAACTATGGCTACACCTTC. Translation: CASSAGESPNYGYTF.

This clone was counted between two and nine times. The chain employs TRBV28 and TRBJ2-1; D is unclear. The CDR3 length is 15 residues. Deletions cut 4 bases from V and 0 bases from J, with 10 bases between. CDR1 and CDR2 (germline): MDHEN, SYDVKM. This CDR3 reads CASSSPSLSYNEQFF. The CDR3 DNA reads TGTGCCAGCAGTTCCCCCTCTCTCTCCTACAATGAGCAGTTCTTC.

The V call is TRBV6-5, the J call TRBJ1-1, with no clear D. The germline V and J ends were trimmed by 2 bases and 6 bases, with 10 bases remaining between them. The germline V gene encodes CDR1 MNHEY and CDR2 SVGAGI. This CDR3 comprises 13 residues. DNA of the CDR3: TGTGCCAGCAGTTACGACCAGCGGGCTGAAGCTTTCTTT. Amino acid sequence: CASSYDQRAEAFF.

This clone has a handful of counts. The chain links TRBV12-3 or TRBV12-4 to TRBJ1-5; no reliable D call. V lost 5 bases and J lost 2, with 4 bases in between. The CDR3 runs 12 residues. Here the CDR3 reads CASSPGNQPQHF. In nucleotides, the CDR3 is TGTGCCAGCAGTCCAGGCAATCAGCCCCAGCATTTT.

This sequence joins TRBV6-6 and TRBJ2-3; unclear D gene. Deletions cut 1 base from V and 4 bases from J, with 6 bases between. Looked up from germline, CDR1 is MNHNY and CDR2 is SVGAGI (reference sequence). CDR3 length: 13 residues. The CDR3, as DNA: TGTGCCAGCAGTTACTACTCGGCAGATACGCAGTATTTT. This gives the protein CASSYYSADTQYF.

The chain combines TRBV18 with TRBJ2-5; 7 bases are shared with TRBD2. Germline CDR1 reads KGHSH; CDR2 reads LQKENI. This CDR3 region has 16 residues. With V trimmed by 6 bases and J by 2 bases, 12 bases remained unmatched. The CDR3 nucleotides are TGTGCCAGCTCCCGAGAGCGGGAACGCGGGCAAGAGACCCAGTACTTC. Translated: CASSRERERGQETQYF.